What follows are 8 T cell receptor beta chains derived from one specimen sequenced in a study of blood T cell repertoires in COVID-19. Libraries were prepared by immunoSEQ multiplex PCR; TCRdb keeps only in-frame clonotypes and omits some of them. The table includes 250,000 to 350,000 clones, around 90% detected once. Specimen: peripheral blood. These receptors were taken from a woman between 50 and 59 years old who had recovered from COVID-19.

The chain links TRBV20-1 to TRBJ1-1, with D tentatively TRBD1 (6 bases). This CDR3 spans 13 amino acids. V was pared by 3 bases and J by 3 bases, with 11 bases between. Looked up from germline, CDR1 is DFQATT and CDR2 is SNEGSKA (reference sequence). DNA of the CDR3: TGCAGTGCTAGTCACGAGGGGGACACTGAAGCTTTCTTT. Amino acids: CSASHEGDTEAFF.

J is TRBJ1-2 and V is TRBV6-4, with a possible D match to TRBD1 (6 bases). CDR3 size: 13 residues. The V and J ends lost 6 bases and 5 bases respectively, with 13 bases between them. Germline loops: CDR1 MRHNA, CDR2 SNTAGT. Written as DNA, the CDR3 is TGTGCCAGCAGGGACAGAAACGGGTATGGCTACACCTTC. This sequence encodes CASRDRNGYGYTF.

The chain carries TRBV7-9 and TRBJ1-2; D may be TRBD1 (5 bases). Germline CDR1 is SEHNR and CDR2 is FQNEAQ (reference sequence). V lost 5 bases to trimming and J lost 8 bases, with 21 bases between them. The CDR3 contains 15 residues. The CDR3 sequence: CASSPRRGIDYGYTF. The CDR3 DNA follows: TGTGCCAGCAGCCCCCGTCGGGGGATTGATTACGGCTACACCTTC.

The chain joins TRBV7-2 to TRBJ2-5; D is undetermined. Germline V lookup: CDR1 SGHTA, CDR2 FQGNSA. The CDR3 runs to 12 residues. Trimming pared 4 bases from V and 3 bases from J, leaving 6 bases between. The CDR3 region is CASSSPKETQYF. CDR3 DNA: TGTGCCAGCAGCTCCCCCAAAGAGACCCAGTACTTC.

This chain connects TRBV11-2 to TRBJ2-7, with D tentatively TRBD1 (6 bases). V lost 5 bases to trimming and J lost 2 bases, with 13 bases between them. This CDR3 comprises 14 residues. Germline CDR1 and CDR2: SGHAT and FQNNGV. CDR3 in DNA: TGTGCCAGCAGCGTCCGGGACACCGCCTACGAGCAGTACTTC. It is translated as CASSVRDTAYEQYF.

The sample holds one count of this clone. The V call is TRBV6-2 or TRBV6-3, the J call TRBJ1-5, with D hard to call. CDR1 and CDR2 from the germline V gene are MNHEY and SVGEGT. V shed 5 bases and J shed 2 bases, with 7 bases lying between them. The CDR3 has 13 residues. CDR3 residues: CASSPFGNQPQHF. The DNA for the CDR3 is TGTGCCAGCAGTCCCTTTGGCAATCAGCCCCAGCATTTT.

This clone appeared once. The V call is TRBV2, the J call TRBJ2-7; the D gene is possibly TRBD1 (6 bases). This CDR3 contains 15 residues. Trimming left V 5 bases short and J 1 base short, with 15 bases between. The germline gives CDR1 SNHLY, CDR2 FYNNEI. The CDR3 sequence: CASSSGGEWSYEQYF. In DNA form, the CDR3 reads TGTGCCAGCAGTTCTGGGGGCGAGTGGTCCTACGAGCAGTACTTC. The whole variable domain, remainder taken from reference TRBV2 and TRBJ2-7, is EPEVTQTPSHQVTQMGQEVILRCVPISNHLYFYWYRQILGQKVEFLVSFYNNEISEKSEIFDDQFSVERPDGSNFTLKIRSTKLEDSAMYFCASSSGGEWSYEQYFGPGTRLTVT.

This chain uses TRBV19 with TRBJ1-6; TRBD1 aligns across 7 bases. Trimming took 9 bases from V and 15 from J; bases not matched to a gene: 14. There are 13 residues in the CDR3. The germline gives CDR1 LNHDA, CDR2 SQIVND (reference sequence). The chain's CDR3 is CASALITGELLHF. The CDR3 DNA reads TGTGCCAGCGCCCTTATCACAGGGGAACTCCTCCACTTT.